The 9 T cell receptor beta chains given below trace back to one sample, sequenced in a study of regulatory T cells in long-lasting Graves disease. Sequencing libraries for TCR beta were prepared with iRepertoire HTBI primers and Arm-PCR of CDR3 regions. TCRdb itself ran the multiplex PCR reads through MiXCR, one entry per CDR3 protein. The sample holds over 350,000 distinct CDR3 sequences, about 15% seen once. As to time point: newly diagnosed GD, antithyroid drugs for less than 3 months. The authors made the TCR library using RNA they extracted from PBMCs. These data are also associated with another study on T cells in Graves' hyperthyroidism and ophthalmopathy.

The sample in question was peripheral blood mononuclear cells (PBMCs), obtained at new diagnosis, from a patient treated with antithyroid drugs. These receptors all come from a woman aged 40 to 50 with Graves disease.

V and J are TRBV19 and TRBJ2-1; 10 positions match TRBD2. Germline loops: CDR1 LNHDA, CDR2 SQIVND (reference sequence). The V segment lost 11 bases and the J segment 4 bases; nucleotides outside the gene matches: 8. The CDR3 totals 14 residues. CDR3 coding DNA: TGTGCCTTATCAGCGGGAGGGCTTTACAATGAGCAGTTCTTC. Protein: CALSAGGLYNEQFF. The whole variable domain, filled in from reference TRBV19 and TRBJ2-1, reads DGGITQSPKYLFRKEGQNVTLSCEQNLNHDAMYWYRQDPGQGLRLIYYSQIVNDFQKGDIAEGYSVSREKKESFPLTVTSAQKNPTAFYLCALSAGGLYNEQFFGPGTRLTVL.

The V gene is TRBV24-1, the J gene TRBJ2-3; 8 positions match TRBD1. The CDR3 loop spans 15 amino acids. Losses at the gene ends were 9 bases for V and 1 base for J; bases not matched to a gene: 8. Germline V lookup: CDR1 KGHDR, CDR2 SFDVKD. The CDR3 coding sequence is TGTGCCACCCGAAATGGACAGGGAGGCACAGATACGCAGTATTTT. Amino acid sequence: CATRNGQGGTDTQYF.

The chain employs TRBV10-1 and TRBJ2-3, with D unclear. V gave up 5 bases and J gave up 3 bases, with 12 bases separating them. The CDR3 spans 14 residues. Looked up from germline, CDR1 is WNHNN and CDR2 is SYGVQD (reference sequence). The CDR3 nucleotides are TGCGCCAGCAGTAGCTCTTGGGGTACAGATACGCAGTATTTT. This gives the protein CASSSSWGTDTQYF.

This clonotype was seen at least ten times. The V and J genes are TRBV12-3 or TRBV12-4 and TRBJ2-4, with D perhaps matching TRBD2 (6 bases). The CDR3 contains 13 residues. V shed 1 base and J shed 8 bases, with 9 bases lying between them. The CDR3 loop is CASSLGGEDIQYF. The CDR3 nucleotides read TGTGCCAGCAGTTTAGGAGGGGAGGACATTCAGTACTTC.

V usage is TRBV6-2 or TRBV6-3 and J usage is TRBJ1-5; D is possibly TRBD1 (5 bases). V dropped 10 bases and J dropped 3 bases, with 13 bases sitting between them. The germline CDR1 and CDR2 sequences are MNHEY and SVGEGT. This CDR3 comprises 13 residues. The CDR3 DNA reads as TGTGCCACTTCGGGGGGGTACAATCAGCCCCAGCATTTT. This codes for CATSGGYNQPQHF.

This clonotype was counted at least ten times. This chain joins TRBV9 and TRBJ1-4, with a possible D match to TRBD1 (5 bases). CDR1 is SGDLS, CDR2 YYNGEE, per germline. Trimming stripped 0 bases from V and 8 bases from J, with 14 bases between. The CDR3 runs 15 residues. CDR3 protein: CASSVGAGRGEKLFF. The CDR3 DNA reads as TGTGCCAGCAGCGTAGGGGCAGGGAGGGGAGAAAAACTGTTTTTT.

In this sample, this clonotype turned up many times. The rearrangement uses TRBV11-3 and TRBJ2-1; 8 bases line up with TRBD2. The ends lost 5 bases at V and 9 bases at J; junction bases unmatched: 6. This CDR3 has 13 residues. Germline-derived CDR1 and CDR2 are SGHNT and YENEEA. Here the CDR3 DNA reads TGTGCCAGCAGCCCAGCGGGGGAGAGTGAGCAGTTCTTC. As protein: CASSPAGESEQFF.

In this sample, this clonotype turned up many times. The chain couples TRBV5-1 to TRBJ2-3, with 11 bases matching TRBD1. The CDR3 covers 15 residues. V lost 6 bases, J lost 3 bases, and 6 bases stayed unmatched. Looked up from germline, CDR1 is SGHRS and CDR2 is YFSETQ. The CDR3 here is CASNSGQGATDTQYF. CDR3 in DNA: TGCGCCAGCAACTCTGGACAGGGGGCAACAGATACGCAGTATTTT.

Details on this clonotype: This could be a read error, since a much larger clone is one nucleotide away. The chain carries TRBV27 and TRBJ2-1, with TRBD1 identical over 7 bases. Germline V gene lookup returns CDR1 MNHEY and CDR2 SMNVEV (reference sequence). The CDR3 is 16 residues long. The CDR3 DNA sequence: TGTGCCGGCAGGGGGAGAGAGGGAAGCTCCTACAATGAGCAGTTCTTC. It yields the protein CAGRGREGSSYNEQFF.